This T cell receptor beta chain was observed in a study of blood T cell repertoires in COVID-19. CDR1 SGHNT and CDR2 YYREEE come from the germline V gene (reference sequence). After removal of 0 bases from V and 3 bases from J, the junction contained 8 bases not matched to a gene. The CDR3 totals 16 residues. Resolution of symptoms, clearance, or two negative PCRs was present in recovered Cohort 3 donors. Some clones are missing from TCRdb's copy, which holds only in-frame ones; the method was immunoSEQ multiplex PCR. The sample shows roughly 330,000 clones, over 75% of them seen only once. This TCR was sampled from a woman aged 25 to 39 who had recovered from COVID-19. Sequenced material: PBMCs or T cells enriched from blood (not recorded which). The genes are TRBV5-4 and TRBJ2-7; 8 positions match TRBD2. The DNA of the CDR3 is TGTGCCAGCAGCTTGGGTGGCGGGGGGCGATACTACGAGCAGTACTTC. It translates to CASSLGGGGRYYEQYF.